Reported below is one T cell receptor (beta chain). What it binds is unknown. The same CDR3 can be traced to other DNA sequences in this sample. This specimen belongs to a study of T cell responses to AZD1222 COVID-19 vaccine. Findings and caveats of the study: Close to half of all spike-specific TCRs reportedly target regions of the variants that are unmutated. With two AZD1222 doses given, Spike-specific TCR breadth and depth both rose.

The CDR3 sequence is 15 residues long. J gave up 3 bases and V 1 base, and 1 base lay outside the gene matches. Germline CDR1 SNHLY, CDR2 FYNNEI. The assay was immunoSEQ multiplex PCR, and TCRdb's table has in-frame clones only and misses some. The data hold over 120,000 clones, with approximately 90% observed a single time. The chain joins TRBV2 to TRBJ2-1; 9 bases are shared with TRBD1. The receptor was derived from an adult who received the AZD1222 COVID-19 vaccine. The specimen was peripheral blood, collected 28 days after the second AZD1222 dose. CDR3 in amino acids: CASSEEGQGYNEQFF. CDR3 nucleotide sequence: TGTGCCAGCAGTGAAGAGGGACAGGGCTACAATGAGCAGTTCTTC.